A single sample is the source of the 28 T cell receptor beta chains below, sequenced in a study of cytomegalovirus exposure and HLA in healthy donors. With 60 Vbeta and 13 Jbeta primers, the PCR was carried out. The method was immunoSEQ multiplex PCR; TCRdb's version includes in-frame clones alone and lacks a portion of them. The sample lists roughly 80,000 clones; roughly 70% were seen once. The specimen was PBMCs. The receptors originated from a man aged 55 to 70 in good health and CMV-seropositive.

The V gene is TRBV13, the J gene TRBJ1-3; D gene unclear. This CDR3 spans 14 amino acids. V dropped 5 bases and J dropped 0 bases, with 8 bases sitting between them. Germline values: CDR1 PRHDT, CDR2 FYEKMQ (reference sequence). The CDR3 sequence: CASSQGSSGNTIYF. The CDR3 DNA reads as TGTGCCAGCAGCCAAGGGAGCTCTGGAAACACCATATATTTT.

The rearrangement joins TRBV19 to TRBJ1-5; weak D call: TRBD1 (5 bases). V lost 6 bases and J 5 bases, leaving 11 bases between the germline ends. Germline V gene data show CDR1 as LNHDA and CDR2 as SQIVND (reference sequence). The CDR3 is 13 amino acids. The CDR3 protein is CASSQGVHQPQHF. CDR3 DNA: TGTGCCAGTAGCCAGGGTGTCCATCAGCCCCAGCATTTT.

In this sample, this clone turned up once. The chain joins TRBV7-6 to TRBJ2-7; D perhaps matches TRBD2 (7 bases). Germline V gene data show CDR1 as SGHVS and CDR2 as FNYEAQ. The V end was cut by 1 base, the J end by 1 base, with 8 bases between. CDR3 length: 14 residues. The CDR3 spells CASSLEGGSYEQYF. The CDR3 nucleotides read TGTGCCAGCAGCTTAGAGGGGGGGTCCTACGAGCAGTACTTC.

This clone was recorded only once. This chain uses TRBV19 with TRBJ1-6, with D possibly being TRBD1 (5 bases). CDR1 is LNHDA and CDR2 is SQIVND in the germline V gene (reference sequence). This CDR3 comprises 15 residues. Trimming took 1 base from V and 9 from J, leaving 13 bases between them. The CDR3 is CASSIAGTEGSPLHF. The CDR3 DNA reads TGTGCCAGTAGTATAGCCGGGACGGAGGGTTCACCCCTCCACTTT.

In nucleotides, the CDR3 is TGTGCCAGCGGGGGGTGGGACCAGCCCCAGCATTTT. This sequence encodes CASGGWDQPQHF. The chain is built from TRBV19 and TRBJ1-5, with TRBD1 as a possible D gene (5 bases). The CDR3 runs 12 residues. Germline V CDR1 and CDR2: LNHDA, SQIVND (reference sequence). Trimming removed 9 bases from V and 7 bases from J, with 13 bases in between.

V is TRBV10-3 and J is TRBJ2-7; D is ambiguous. Trimming shortened V by 4 bases and J by 3 bases, and 10 bases separated the two germline ends. Germline loops: CDR1 ENHRY, CDR2 SYGVKD. CDR3 length: 13 residues. The DNA of the CDR3 is TGTGCCATCAGTGGGCAGGTTGGCTACGAGCAGTACTTC. Protein sequence: CAISGQVGYEQYF.

The genes are TRBV12-5 and TRBJ2-1; maybe TRBD2 (6 bases). The germline CDR1 and CDR2 sequences are LGHNT and FRNRAP. Trimming took off 5 bases at V and 7 bases at J, with 18 bases between the two ends. This CDR3 has 15 amino acids. The CDR3 here is CASGPGLPSRNEQFF. The CDR3 DNA reads TGTGCTAGTGGTCCGGGACTTCCTTCACGGAATGAGCAGTTCTTC.

With respect to this clone: Compared with germline, one end of the junction differs, possibly owing to a read error. The chain carries TRBV7-9 and TRBJ2-1; weak D call: TRBD2 (6 bases). Germline V lookup: CDR1 SEHNR, CDR2 FQNEAQ (reference sequence). The CDR3 is 16 amino acids. CDR3 nucleotides: TGTTCCAGCAGCCCACCGGGACTTCCTCTCGGGAATGAGCAGTTCTTC. Its translation is CSSSPPGLPLGNEQFF.

The chain is built from TRBV15 and TRBJ2-3; TRBD2 agrees at 7 bases. Looked up from germline, CDR1 is LNHNV and CDR2 is YYDKDF (reference sequence). This CDR3 has 14 residues. The J segment lost 3 bases and the V segment lost 5 bases, leaving 5 bases of the junction unmatched. The chain's CDR3 is CATSGGLPTDTQYF. CDR3 DNA: TGTGCCACCAGCGGGGGACTACCAACAGATACGCAGTATTTT.

In DNA, the CDR3 is TGTGCCAGCAGCTTAGGTGAGGGCTACGAGCAGTACTTC. This gives the protein CASSLGEGYEQYF. The chain uses TRBV11-2 and TRBJ2-7; D is perhaps TRBD2 (5 bases). The V gene lost 1 base and the J gene lost 3 bases, with 7 bases spanning the gap. The CDR3 consists of 13 residues. The V gene's germline CDR1 is SGHAT and CDR2 FQNNGV.

The chain recombines TRBV7-2 with TRBJ2-3; D is perhaps TRBD2 (5 bases). The germline V and J ends were trimmed by 9 bases and 3 bases, with 19 bases remaining between them. The CDR3 loop spans 15 amino acids. Germline lookup yields CDR1 SGHTA and CDR2 FQGNSA. The CDR3 loop is CASLVTSGITDTQYF. CDR3 coding DNA: TGTGCCAGTCTAGTTACGTCGGGGATTACAGATACGCAGTATTTT.

This chain links TRBV5-1 with TRBJ2-5, with TRBD1 identical over 9 bases. CDR3 size: 15 residues. Germline values: CDR1 SGHRS, CDR2 YFSETQ. J was trimmed by 5 bases and V by 3 bases; bases with no gene match: 8. The CDR3 loop reads CASSSGTGLRETQYF. DNA for the CDR3: TGCGCCAGCAGCTCAGGGACAGGGCTTCGGGAGACCCAGTACTTC.

V gene TRBV2 combines with J gene TRBJ2-4, with TRBD1 matching over 9 bases. Germline loops: CDR1 SNHLY, CDR2 FYNNEI. The length of the CDR3 is 16 residues. J lost 0 bases, V lost 4 bases, and 4 bases had no gene match. DNA for the CDR3: TGTGCCAGCAGTGGGACAGGGGTTCTAGCCAAAAACATTCAGTACTTC. As protein: CASSGTGVLAKNIQYF.

The chain joins TRBV7-6 to TRBJ2-5; D remains unclear. The DNA end is a closer match to TRBJ2-7, so the J assignment may be wrong. CDR3 length: 13 residues. CDR1 SGHVS and CDR2 FNYEAQ come from the germline V gene. The CDR3 reads CASSLSRYYEQYF. CDR3 coding DNA: TGTGCCAGCAGCTTATCACGGTACTACGAGCAGTACTTC.

The rearrangement links TRBV19 to TRBJ1-2; D ambiguous. V dropped 2 bases and J dropped 8 bases, with 12 bases sitting between them. This CDR3 spans 13 amino acids. CDR1 and CDR2 (germline): LNHDA, SQIVND (reference sequence). The CDR3 sequence is CASSIKRGSGYTF. The CDR3 DNA reads TGTGCCAGTAGTATAAAAAGAGGTTCAGGCTACACCTTC.

The sample holds a few counts of this clone. The chain links TRBV29-1 to TRBJ1-5; no clear D. Germline V gene sequence: CDR1 SQVTM, CDR2 ANQGSEA. Trimming took 7 bases from V and 4 from J, leaving 14 bases between them. The CDR3 has 13 amino acids. The CDR3 DNA sequence: TGCAGCGCCTCCAAGGGCGGGAATCAGCCCCAGCATTTT. Translated: CSASKGGNQPQHF.

The chain employs TRBV29-1 and TRBJ1-2; a possible D gene is TRBD1 (5 bases). This CDR3 comprises 12 residues. V was cut by 7 bases and J by 4 bases, with 13 bases left in between. The germline V gene encodes CDR1 SQVTM and CDR2 ANQGSEA. This CDR3 reads CSAGTGIYGYTF. Written as DNA, the CDR3 is TGCAGCGCCGGGACTGGGATCTATGGCTACACCTTC.

V is TRBV28 and J is TRBJ1-2, with D unresolved. This CDR3 comprises 13 residues. Trimming took off 6 bases at V and 4 bases at J, with 12 bases between the two ends. CDR1 is MDHEN and CDR2 is SYDVKM in the germline V gene. DNA of the CDR3: TGTGCCAGCAGCCTTTACAGCCTCTATGGCTACACCTTC. Its protein product is CASSLYSLYGYTF.

The table lists this clone with many counts. The chain recombines TRBV19 with TRBJ2-7; tentative D call: TRBD2 (5 bases). CDR1 and CDR2 from the germline V gene are LNHDA and SQIVND (reference sequence). The germline V and J ends were trimmed by 3 bases and 2 bases, with 14 bases remaining between them. The CDR3 is 15 residues long. The CDR3 spells CASSIGGYVAYEQYF. Here the CDR3 DNA reads TGTGCCAGTAGTATTGGAGGTTACGTAGCCTACGAGCAGTACTTC.

This clone appeared a single time. The chain couples TRBV7-2 to TRBJ2-2; TRBD2 aligns across 14 bases. In germline, CDR1 is SGHTA, CDR2 FQGNSA. This CDR3 has 16 amino acids. The V segment lost 5 bases and the J segment 6 bases; nucleotides outside the gene matches: 5. CDR3 region: CASSASTSGRAGELFF. CDR3 DNA sequence: TGTGCCAGCAGCGCGTCGACTAGCGGGAGGGCCGGGGAGCTGTTTTTT.

The chain has TRBV28 and TRBJ1-1; 11 bases agree with TRBD1. Germline V gene data show CDR1 as MDHEN and CDR2 as SYDVKM. Trimming at V came to 2 bases and at J to 6 bases, leaving 11 bases not matched to a gene. The CDR3 consists of 17 residues. The CDR3 protein is CASSLPYLGQGAPEAFF. The CDR3 coding sequence is TGTGCCAGCAGTTTACCCTATCTTGGACAGGGGGCTCCTGAAGCTTTCTTT.

The rearrangement uses TRBV4-2 and TRBJ1-2; no clear D gene. The germline V gene encodes CDR1 LGHNA and CDR2 YNFKEQ. The CDR3 extends over 16 amino acids. Trimming cost V 2 bases and J 0 bases, with 13 bases left between them. For the CDR3, the DNA is TGTGCCAGCAGCCAACTCGACATTCCAGCTAACTATGGCTACACCTTC. Its protein product is CASSQLDIPANYGYTF.

This clone was seen a handful of times. The chain couples TRBV14 to TRBJ2-2; D gene uncertain. The CDR3 contains 14 residues. Per the germline V gene, CDR1 is SGHDN and CDR2 is FVKESK. V lost 2 bases to trimming and J lost 1 base, with 5 bases between them. CDR3 in DNA: TGTGCCAGCAGCCAACGGTGGAACACCGGGGAGCTGTTTTTT. Amino acids: CASSQRWNTGELFF.

CDR3 DNA: TGCGCCAGCAGCTTGGAGGGGGCCCCCAGGGATGAGCAGTTCTTC. This translates into CASSLEGAPRDEQFF. The chain joins TRBV5-1 to TRBJ2-1; 7 positions match TRBD1. J lost 8 bases, V lost 0 bases, and 8 bases had no gene match. The CDR3 is 15 amino acids. The germline CDR1 and CDR2 sequences are SGHRS and YFSETQ.

Worth noting for this clone: The sample has other DNA sequences that encode this CDR3 too. The chain carries TRBV9 and TRBJ2-2, with D unresolved. In germline, CDR1 is SGDLS, CDR2 YYNGEE. Trimming stripped 3 bases from V and 3 bases from J, with 3 bases between. The CDR3 spans 12 residues. The CDR3 is CASSAYTGELFF. The CDR3 nucleotides read TGTGCCAGCAGCGCTTACACCGGGGAGCTGTTTTTT.

Within the sample, this clone is medium-sized. The chain joins TRBV5-1 to TRBJ1-4, with 7 bases fitting TRBD1. This CDR3 spans 15 amino acids. V shed 4 bases and J 0 bases; nucleotides not matched to a gene: 3. Germline V lookup: CDR1 SGHRS, CDR2 YFSETQ. The CDR3 bases are TGCGCCAGCAGCACAGGACAGGCAACTAATGAAAAACTGTTTTTT. Its translation: CASSTGQATNEKLFF. Full variable domain (missing parts from reference TRBV5-1 and TRBJ1-4): KAGVTQTPRYLIKTRGQQVTLSCSPISGHRSVSWYQQTPGQGLQFLFEYFSETQRNKGNFPGRFSGRQFSNSRSEMNVSTLELGDSALYLCASSTGQATNEKLFFGSGTQLSVL.

The V gene is TRBV2, the J gene TRBJ2-2; the match to TRBD2 covers 8 bases. This CDR3 region has 15 residues. V shed 4 bases and J 2 bases; nucleotides not matched to a gene: 3. From germline, CDR1 is SNHLY and CDR2 FYNNEI. The CDR3 region is CASSGGLGNTGELFF. As DNA, the CDR3 is TGTGCCAGCAGTGGGGGACTAGGTAACACCGGGGAGCTGTTTTTT.

V and J are TRBV18 and TRBJ2-1, with TRBD2 matching 7 bases. V dropped 1 base and J dropped 8; count of bases not matched to a gene: 5. The CDR3 sequence is 14 residues long. Germline CDR1 reads KGHSH; CDR2 reads LQKENI. As DNA, the CDR3 is TGTGCCAGCTCACCACGGGGGGGGTTGGATGAGCAGTTCTTC. Its translation is CASSPRGGLDEQFF.